These 22 T cell receptor beta chains were all obtained from the same sample, sequenced in a study of read filtering for tumor transcriptome and immune sequencing. From 400 to 450 ng of RNA, a library with molecular barcoded alpha/delta and beta/gamma adaptors was made. From the reads, TCRdb called clonotypes with MiXCR, one entry per CDR3 protein. The data contain 65,000 or so distinct CDR3 sequences, roughly a fifth of them singletons. The sample consisted of a population of CD138-negative cells sorted from bone marrow. These TCRs come from a donor over 35 with multiple myeloma.

For this clonotype: A much larger clone lies one base from this, so it may be a read error. V is TRBV7-9 and J is TRBJ2-3; D uncertain. The better agreement between TRBJ1-5 and the DNA end casts doubt on the J call. The CDR3 is 11 amino acids. CDR1 is SEHNR and CDR2 is FQNEAQ in the germline V gene (reference sequence). The CDR3 sequence is CASVQADTQHF. The CDR3 DNA sequence: TGTGCCAGCGTCCAAGCAGATACGCAGCATTTT.

This clonotype was observed many times. The V gene is TRBV19, the J gene TRBJ2-6, with D uncertain. Between the trimmed V and J ends, which lost 8 bases and 0 bases, there was a span of 8 bases. The CDR3 is 14 amino acids. Germline V gene lookup returns CDR1 LNHDA and CDR2 SQIVND (reference sequence). CDR3 residues: CASGPISGANVLTF. The CDR3 DNA follows: TGTGCCAGTGGGCCGATCTCTGGGGCCAACGTCCTGACTTTC.

On this clonotype itself: The CDR3 does not close with the conserved phenylalanine or tryptophan, likely indicating a read error. The genes are TRBV10-3 and TRBJ2-7, with 9 bases that match TRBD1. The CDR3 loop spans 14 amino acids. Germline CDR1 and CDR2: ENHRY and SYGVKD. V gave up 6 bases and J gave up 3 bases; unmatched junction bases: 6. CDR3 in amino acids: CAIRPVTGGYEQYL. For the CDR3, the DNA is TGTGCCATCAGGCCCGTGACAGGGGGCTACGAGCAGTACCTC.

This clonotype was observed at least ten times. The gene calls are TRBV7-3 and TRBJ2-3; D is ambiguous. Deletions cut 5 bases from V and 5 bases from J, with 8 bases between. The CDR3 spans 12 residues. Germline CDR1 reads SGHTA; CDR2 reads FQGTGA. CDR3 DNA: TGTGCCAGCAGCAGCTTAGGAGATACGCAGTATTTT. Its translation: CASSSLGDTQYF. Together with reference TRBV7-3 and TRBJ2-3, the CDR3 gives the full variable domain: GAGVSQTPSNKVTEKGKYVELRCDPISGHTALYWYRQSLGQGPEFLIYFQGTGAADDSGLPNDRFFAVRPEGSVSTLKIQRTERGDSAVYLCASSSLGDTQYFGPGTRLTVL.

V gene TRBV7-9 combines with J gene TRBJ2-1, with 12 bases that match TRBD2. The CDR3 length is 18 residues. With 5 bases clipped from V and 8 bases from J, the junction kept 16 bases outside the gene matches. CDR1 SEHNR and CDR2 FQNEAQ come from the germline V gene (reference sequence). The CDR3 is CASSRRLAGDPHKDEQFF. The CDR3 bases are TGTGCCAGCAGCAGAAGACTAGCGGGAGATCCTCACAAGGATGAGCAGTTCTTC.

To note about this clonotype: This clone may be a read error of a much larger clone one base away. The chain links TRBV19 to TRBJ2-2, with 11 nucleotides matching TRBD1. This CDR3 region has 17 residues. Germline V gene lookup returns CDR1 LNHDA and CDR2 SQIVND (reference sequence). The CDR3 DNA is TGTGCCAGTAGTCTCTCTCCGGGACAGGGGGTCAGCGGGAAGCTGTTTTTT. Protein product: CASSLSPGQGVSGKLFF.

This clonotype was seen at least ten times. The V and J genes are TRBV10-3 and TRBJ2-7; 8 nucleotides line up with TRBD1. Germline-derived CDR1 and CDR2 are ENHRY and SYGVKD. This CDR3 spans 13 amino acids. Trimming took 9 bases from V and 6 from J; bases not matched to a gene: 10. The CDR3 region is CAIGQGSLSEQYF. The CDR3 coding sequence is TGTGCCATAGGACAGGGTTCCTTGTCCGAGCAGTACTTC.

This clonotype was found many times. This chain uses TRBV12-3 or TRBV12-4 with TRBJ1-1; possibly TRBD1 for D (6 bases). The V and J ends lost 5 bases and 1 base respectively, with 11 bases between them. This CDR3 comprises 14 residues. The CDR3 loop reads CASSPEGENTEAFF. CDR3 coding DNA: TGTGCCAGCAGTCCCGAGGGGGAGAACACTGAAGCTTTCTTT.

This clonotype was seen repeatedly, ten times or more. This chain links TRBV5-6 with TRBJ1-1, with D perhaps matching TRBD1 (5 bases). Looked up from germline, CDR1 is SGHDT and CDR2 is YYEEEE. The CDR3 consists of 16 residues. The V end lost 4 bases, the J end lost 1 base, and 17 bases lay between the germline ends. For the CDR3, the DNA is TGTGCCAGCAGCCTCCTGTTCCTTACAGGGAACACTGAAGCTTTCTTT. It encodes CASSLLFLTGNTEAFF.

Details on this clonotype: A much larger clone sits a single nucleotide away, making a read error possible. CDR3 bases: TGTGCCAGTATTATCGAATCTGGCTACACCTTC. The encoded protein is CASIIESGYTF. The chain recombines TRBV19 with TRBJ1-2; no reliable D call. Trimming shortened V by 7 bases and J by 7 bases, and 10 bases separated the two germline ends. This CDR3 spans 11 amino acids. Per germline, CDR1 LNHDA and CDR2 SQIVND (reference sequence).

This chain joins TRBV30 and TRBJ2-5; 11 bases map to TRBD2. The CDR3 has 14 residues. Germline CDR1 is GTSNPN and CDR2 is SVGIG (reference sequence). The junction had 2 bases not matched to a gene; V was cut back by 0 bases and J by 5 bases. The CDR3 DNA is TGTGCCTGGAGTGTTAGCGGGGGGGCCGAGACCCAGTACTTC. Translated, it gives CAWSVSGGAETQYF.

This clonotype occurred a few times. This chain connects TRBV6-2 or TRBV6-3 to TRBJ2-5; D is unresolved. Trimming shortened V by 6 bases and J by 5 bases, and 10 bases separated the two germline ends. The CDR3 runs to 12 residues. CDR1 MNHEY and CDR2 SVGEGT come from the germline V gene. DNA of the CDR3: TGTGCCAGCAGCCTCTGGACGGAGACCCAGTACTTC. This gives the protein CASSLWTETQYF.

This clonotype was picked up many times. The chain carries TRBV7-2 and TRBJ2-3; 13 positions match TRBD2. Trimming cost V 3 bases and J 1 base; bases outside gene matches: 1. CDR1 is SGHTA and CDR2 is FQGNSA in the germline V gene. The CDR3 has 16 amino acids. The CDR3 is CASSFGTSGGTDTQYF. In DNA form, the CDR3 reads TGTGCCAGCAGCTTCGGGACTAGCGGGGGCACAGATACGCAGTATTTT.

This clonotype was seen repeatedly, ten times or more. V is TRBV20-1 and J is TRBJ2-3, with D possibly matching TRBD1 (6 bases). CDR3 length equals 14 residues. Trimming took off 2 bases at V and 5 bases at J, with 14 bases between the two ends. Looked up from germline, CDR1 is DFQATT and CDR2 is SNEGSKA (reference sequence). The CDR3 is CSARMTGIQDTQYF. The CDR3 DNA sequence: TGCAGTGCTAGAATGACAGGCATACAAGATACGCAGTATTTT.

This clonotype has more than one count but fewer than ten. This rearrangement joins TRBV20-1 to TRBJ1-2; D remains ambiguous. CDR1 and CDR2 (germline): DFQATT, SNEGSKA (reference sequence). Trimming pared 0 bases from V and 5 bases from J, leaving 10 bases between. The CDR3 extends over 13 amino acids. CDR3 sequence (DNA): TGCAGTGCTAGAGATCCGAGCACGTATGGCTACACCTTC. The encoded protein is CSARDPSTYGYTF.

There are a few counts of this clonotype. One end of the junction does not line up with germline, which may come from a read error. CDR3 residues: CTSSEGQYTGELFF. The CDR3 DNA reads as TGTACCAGCAGTGAGGGACAGTACACCGGGGAGCTGTTTTTT. V usage is TRBV12-3 or TRBV12-4 and J usage is TRBJ2-2, with 7 positions matching TRBD1. The CDR3 loop spans 14 amino acids.

Note on this clonotype: Since the CDR3 does not end with the conserved phenylalanine or tryptophan, this likely comes from a read error. The J gene is TRBJ2-7, the V gene TRBV28; the D gene is possibly TRBD1 (5 bases). Trimming stripped 6 bases from V and 4 bases from J, with 22 bases between. Germline CDR1 and CDR2: MDHEN and SYDVKM. The CDR3 length is 16 residues. The chain's CDR3 is CASSLTEQGQNYEQYI. DNA for the CDR3: TGTGCCAGCAGCCTGACGGAGCAGGGTCAGAATTACGAGCAGTACATC.

This clonotype has a handful of counts. V usage is TRBV28 and J usage is TRBJ1-4; D not certain. Germline V gene data show CDR1 as MDHEN and CDR2 as SYDVKM. This CDR3 is built from 14 residues. V gave up 7 bases and J gave up 0 bases, with 9 bases separating them. CDR3 nucleotides: TGTGCCAGCACCCCCGAAGCAACTAATGAAAAACTGTTTTTT. It specifies CASTPEATNEKLFF.

In its sample, this clonotype ranks as medium-sized (0.01 to 0.1%). This chain links TRBV9 with TRBJ2-1; 14 nucleotides match TRBD2. This CDR3 has 15 amino acids. V was clipped by 3 bases and J by 10 bases; unmatched bases: 6. Germline-derived CDR1 and CDR2 are SGDLS and YYNGEE. CDR3 nucleotide sequence: TGTGCCAGCAGCGCCGGGACTAGCGGGGGCCGCGAGCAGTTCTTC. Its protein product is CASSAGTSGGREQFF.

This clonotype appeared many times. The chain links TRBV6-1 to TRBJ1-1, with D unresolved. Germline values: CDR1 MNHNS, CDR2 SASEGT. V lost 1 base and J 11 bases, leaving 14 bases between the germline ends. CDR3 length equals 13 residues. The DNA for the CDR3 is TGTGCCAGCAGTGAAGTCGGAGACCTGAGGGCTTTCTTT. Residues: CASSEVGDLRAFF.

As concerns this clonotype: A clone one base away is much larger, so this may be a read error. The J gene is TRBJ1-1, the V gene TRBV4-1; no clear D. Germline loops: CDR1 MGHRA, CDR2 YSYEKL. Trimming removed 1 base from V and 6 bases from J, with 9 bases in between. The CDR3 contains 13 residues. CDR3 in DNA: TGCGCCAGCAGCCAAGCGGCGGGAGCTGAAGCTTTCTTT. Amino acids: CASSQAAGAEAFF.

J is TRBJ1-5 and V is TRBV6-5; D might be TRBD1 (5 bases). CDR3 length: 16 residues. Trimming removed 3 bases from V and 9 bases from J, with 21 bases in between. Germline values: CDR1 MNHEY, CDR2 SVGAGI. The CDR3 spells CASSYSGGAAGRPQHF. CDR3 in DNA: TGTGCCAGCAGTTATTCCGGAGGGGCGGCTGGTCGGCCCCAGCATTTT.